The 15 T cell receptor beta chains given below trace back to one sample, sequenced in a study of CD8+CD57+ T cells in acquired aplastic anemia. The authors sequenced patients whose flow cytometry had shown CD8+CD57+ cell expansion. Genomic DNA templated the TCR beta VDJ and CDR3 profiling. TCRdb re-called the reads with MiXCR, one entry per CDR3 protein. The profile shows around 170,000 distinct CDR3 sequences, around half of them singletons. Sequencing used sorted CD4+, CD8+, or CD8+CD57+ T cells (not recorded which) from PBMCs. The receptors were sampled from a human donor with aplastic anemia.

The chain has TRBV7-3 and TRBJ1-4; D ambiguous. Trimming took off 3 bases at V and 3 bases at J, with 8 bases between the two ends. This CDR3 comprises 14 residues. Germline CDR1 reads SGHTA; CDR2 reads FQGTGA. Here the CDR3 DNA reads TGTGCCAGCAGCTTGGGGAAAGCTAATGAAAAACTGTTTTTT. This codes for CASSLGKANEKLFF.

This clonotype has at least ten counts. The chain couples TRBV19 to TRBJ1-2, with 10 nucleotides matching TRBD1. Germline V gene lookup returns CDR1 LNHDA and CDR2 SQIVND (reference sequence). V gave up 5 bases and J gave up 4 bases; unmatched junction bases: 7. The CDR3 loop spans 15 amino acids. CDR3 DNA sequence: TGTGCCAGTAGTTTCCCGACAGGGGGCAGCTATGGCTACACCTTC. Translation: CASSFPTGGSYGYTF.

This clonotype was counted at least ten times. The V call is TRBV5-1, the J call TRBJ1-2; the D is unclear. Looked up from germline, CDR1 is SGHRS and CDR2 is YFSETQ. With 1 base removed from V and 0 bases from J, the gap between germline ends came to 7 bases. The CDR3 sequence is 14 residues long. Here the CDR3 reads CASSLSETNYGYTF. DNA for the CDR3: TGCGCCAGCAGCTTGTCGGAGACTAACTATGGCTACACCTTC. The entire variable domain, with the rest obtained from reference TRBV5-1 and TRBJ1-2, is as follows: KAGVTQTPRYLIKTRGQQVTLSCSPISGHRSVSWYQQTPGQGLQFLFEYFSETQRNKGNFPGRFSGRQFSNSRSEMNVSTLELGDSALYLCASSLSETNYGYTFGSGTRLTVV.

Concerning this clonotype: Sequence at one end of the junction differs from germline and may be a read error. The V call is TRBV11-1, the J call TRBJ2-5; D is possibly TRBD1 or TRBD2 (6 bases each). This CDR3 spans 17 amino acids. Germline assignment: CDR1 SGHAT and CDR2 FQDESV (reference sequence). The CDR3 loop is CASSLGRDTEGQETPYF. CDR3 nucleotides: TGTGCCAGCAGCTTAGGGAGGGACACCGAGGGACAAGAGACCCCGTACTTC.

This clonotype was found many times. The chain is built from TRBV19 and TRBJ2-7; tentatively, D is TRBD1 or TRBD2 (5 bases each). Germline V lookup: CDR1 LNHDA, CDR2 SQIVND (reference sequence). The CDR3 is 17 amino acids. V was cut by 4 bases and J by 2 bases, with 21 bases left in between. CDR3 residues: CASSTPIGAGQAYEQYF. As DNA, the CDR3 is TGTGCCAGTAGTACCCCTATCGGGGCAGGGCAAGCCTACGAGCAGTACTTC. The full variable domain, completed using reference TRBV19 and TRBJ2-7, is DGGITQSPKYLFRKEGQNVTLSCEQNLNHDAMYWYRQDPGQGLRLIYYSQIVNDFQKGDIAEGYSVSREKKESFPLTVTSAQKNPTAFYLCASSTPIGAGQAYEQYFGPGTRLTVT.

This clonotype was picked up many times. This chain uses TRBV5-5 with TRBJ1-6; D gene ambiguous. The germline CDR1 and CDR2 sequences are SGHKS and YYEKEE (reference sequence). This CDR3 contains 15 residues. V lost 6 bases and J lost 0, with 10 bases in between. CDR3 bases: TGTGCCAGCACCCTGACTTTCTCCTATAATTCACCCCTCCACTTT. Encoded protein: CASTLTFSYNSPLHF.

A few counts support this clonotype. The chain carries TRBV7-9 and TRBJ2-7; 8 positions match TRBD1. This CDR3 is built from 15 residues. The germline gives CDR1 SEHNR, CDR2 FQNEAQ (reference sequence). The V and J ends lost 1 base and 1 base, in that order; junction bases with no gene match: 3. The CDR3: CASSLGRGLSYEQYF. Here the CDR3 DNA reads TGTGCCAGCAGCTTAGGCAGGGGGCTTTCCTACGAGCAGTACTTC.

Turning to this clonotype: A read error is possible here, since a much larger clone lies one base away. The V and J genes are TRBV20-1 and TRBJ2-2, with 7 bases matching TRBD2. The CDR3 is 13 amino acids. Germline CDR1 is DFQATT and CDR2 is SNEGSKA (reference sequence). The CDR3 spells CSANPSGTGELVF. The CDR3 DNA reads as TGCAGTGCTAACCCTAGCGGCACCGGGGAGCTGGTTTTT.

This chain uses TRBV6-4 with TRBJ1-2; D is perhaps TRBD1 (5 bases). The CDR3 totals 15 residues. Germline assignment: CDR1 MRHNA and CDR2 SNTAGT. V was clipped by 6 bases and J by 8 bases, with 22 bases between them. CDR3 protein: CASSRAGGVTEGYTF. In DNA form, the CDR3 reads TGTGCCAGCAGCCGGGCGGGTGGGGTGACAGAAGGCTACACCTTC.

The gene calls are TRBV24-1 and TRBJ2-1, with 16 bases that match TRBD2. The V gene end was trimmed by 5 bases and the J gene end by 10 bases; junction bases not matched to a gene: 7. Germline assignment: CDR1 KGHDR and CDR2 SFDVKD. The CDR3 covers 16 residues. The CDR3 region has the DNA TGTGCCACCAGTGGAAGGGGACTAGCGGGGGGGCGAGAGCAGTTCTTC. Its protein is CATSGRGLAGGREQFF.

V usage is TRBV6-2 or TRBV6-3 and J usage is TRBJ1-4; 8 bases are a match to TRBD1. Germline CDR1 MNHEY, CDR2 SVGEGT. The ends lost 0 bases at V and 7 bases at J; junction bases unmatched: 7. There are 16 residues in the CDR3. The CDR3 sequence is CASSYSLGQGGEKLFF. In DNA, the CDR3 is TGTGCCAGCAGTTACTCCCTTGGACAGGGAGGTGAAAAACTGTTTTTT.

This clonotype was found many times. The chain is built from TRBV4-1 and TRBJ2-5; D ambiguous. The CDR3 totals 14 residues. The germline CDR1 and CDR2 sequences are MGHRA and YSYEKL. Trimming removed 0 bases from V and 4 bases from J, with 9 bases in between. Here the CDR3 DNA reads TGCGCCAGCAGCCAAGAAGAAGGCAGAGAGACCCAGTACTTC. Its translation is CASSQEEGRETQYF.

This clonotype was counted a single time. Since the CDR3 does not end with the conserved phenylalanine or tryptophan, this likely comes from a read error. The chain uses TRBV10-3 and TRBJ2-1; D is ambiguous. V dropped 0 bases and J dropped 9 bases, with 6 bases sitting between them. The germline V gene has CDR1 ENHRY and CDR2 SYGVKD. CDR3 length equals 12 residues. As DNA, the CDR3 is TGTGCCATCAGTGAGTCGGCCGTTGAGCAGTTCCTC. It encodes CAISESAVEQFL.

This clonotype was seen at least ten times. This chain connects TRBV20-1 to TRBJ1-2; 11 bases line up with TRBD1. The germline V gene encodes CDR1 DFQATT and CDR2 SNEGSKA (reference sequence). J gave up 5 bases and V 6 bases, and 11 bases lay outside the gene matches. The CDR3 covers 15 residues. Written as DNA, the CDR3 is TGCAGTGCATTCGGACAGGGGGCTAATCCTTATGGCTACACCTTC. It translates to CSAFGQGANPYGYTF.

This chain uses TRBV7-2 with TRBJ1-4, with 9 bases lining up with TRBD1. CDR1 is SGHTA and CDR2 is FQGNSA in the germline V gene. The junction had 9 bases not matched to a gene; V was cut back by 5 bases and J by 8 bases. This CDR3 is built from 15 residues. The CDR3 region is CASSPRDRVGEKLFF. The CDR3 DNA sequence: TGTGCCAGCAGCCCCAGGGACAGGGTCGGGGAAAAACTGTTTTTT.